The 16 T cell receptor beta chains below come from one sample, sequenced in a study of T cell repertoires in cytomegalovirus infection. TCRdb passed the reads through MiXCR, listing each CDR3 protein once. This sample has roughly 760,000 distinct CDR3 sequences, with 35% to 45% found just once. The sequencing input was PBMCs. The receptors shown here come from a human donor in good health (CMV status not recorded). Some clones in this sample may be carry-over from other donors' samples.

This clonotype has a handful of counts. CDR3: CASSISDRGHTEAFF. The CDR3 DNA reads as TGTGCCAGCAGCATTTCGGACAGGGGGCACACTGAAGCTTTCTTT. This chain links TRBV7-6 with TRBJ1-1; 11 nucleotides agree with TRBD1. V shed 5 bases and J 3 bases; nucleotides not matched to a gene: 5. CDR3 length equals 15 residues. Germline assignment: CDR1 SGHVS and CDR2 FNYEAQ.

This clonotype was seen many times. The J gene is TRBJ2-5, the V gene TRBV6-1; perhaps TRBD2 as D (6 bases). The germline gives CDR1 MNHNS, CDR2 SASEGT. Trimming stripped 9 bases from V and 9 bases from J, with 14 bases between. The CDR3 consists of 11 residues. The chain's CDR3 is CASSEGPAQYF. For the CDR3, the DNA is TGTGCCAGTTCGGAGGGGCCAGCCCAGTACTTC.

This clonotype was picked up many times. The CDR3 region has the DNA TGTGCTAGTGGTTTGGTATTACCAGGCAGGGGGCCTAAACAGGATCAGCCCCAGCATTTT. As protein: CASGLVLPGRGPKQDQPQHF. V and J are TRBV12-5 and TRBJ1-5; the match to TRBD1 covers 8 bases. The V gene's germline CDR1 is LGHNT and CDR2 FRNRAP. The junction had 18 bases not matched to a gene; V was cut back by 0 bases and J by 5 bases. The CDR3 runs to 20 residues.

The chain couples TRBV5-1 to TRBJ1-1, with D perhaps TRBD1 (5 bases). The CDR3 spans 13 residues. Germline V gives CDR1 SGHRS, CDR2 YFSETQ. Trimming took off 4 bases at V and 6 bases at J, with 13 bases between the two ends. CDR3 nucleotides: TGCGCCAGCAGCCCTGGGGGGGTCGCTGAAGCTTTCTTT. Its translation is CASSPGGVAEAFF. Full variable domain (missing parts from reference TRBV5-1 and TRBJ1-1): KAGVTQTPRYLIKTRGQQVTLSCSPISGHRSVSWYQQTPGQGLQFLFEYFSETQRNKGNFPGRFSGRQFSNSRSEMNVSTLELGDSALYLCASSPGGVAEAFFGQGTRLTVV.

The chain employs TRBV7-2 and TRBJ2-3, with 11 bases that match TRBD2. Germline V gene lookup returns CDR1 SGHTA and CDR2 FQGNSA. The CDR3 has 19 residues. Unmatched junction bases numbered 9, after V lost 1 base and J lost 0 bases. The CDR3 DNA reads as TGTGCCAGCAGCTTAGGCCTAGCGGGGGGCCCCCGGAGCACAGATACGCAGTATTTT. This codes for CASSLGLAGGPRSTDTQYF. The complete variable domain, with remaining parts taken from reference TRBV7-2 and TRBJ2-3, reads GAGVSQSPSNKVTEKGKDVELRCDPISGHTALYWYRQSLGQGLEFLIYFQGNSAPDKSGLPSDRFSAERTGGSVSTLTIQRTQQEDSAVYLCASSLGLAGGPRSTDTQYFGPGTRLTVL.

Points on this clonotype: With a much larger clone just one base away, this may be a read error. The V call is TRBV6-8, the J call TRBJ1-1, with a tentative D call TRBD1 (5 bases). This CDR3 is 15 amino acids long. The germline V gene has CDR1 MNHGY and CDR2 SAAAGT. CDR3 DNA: TGTGCCAGCAGTTATACAGGAACTCCCAACACTGAAGCTTTATTT. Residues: CASSYTGTPNTEALF.

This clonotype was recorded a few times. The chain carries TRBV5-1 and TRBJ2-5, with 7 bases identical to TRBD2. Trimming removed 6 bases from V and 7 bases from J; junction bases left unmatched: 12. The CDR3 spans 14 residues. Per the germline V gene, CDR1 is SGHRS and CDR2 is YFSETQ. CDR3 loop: CASIATSSPGTQYF. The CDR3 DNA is TGCGCCAGCATCGCGACTAGCTCACCCGGGACCCAGTACTTC.

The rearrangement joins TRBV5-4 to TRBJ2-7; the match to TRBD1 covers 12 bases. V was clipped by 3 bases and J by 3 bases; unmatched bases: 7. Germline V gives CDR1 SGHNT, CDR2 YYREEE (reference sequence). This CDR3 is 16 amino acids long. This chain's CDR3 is CASSSPGTGGIYEQYF. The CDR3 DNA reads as TGTGCCAGCAGCTCCCCCGGGACAGGGGGCATCTACGAGCAGTACTTC.

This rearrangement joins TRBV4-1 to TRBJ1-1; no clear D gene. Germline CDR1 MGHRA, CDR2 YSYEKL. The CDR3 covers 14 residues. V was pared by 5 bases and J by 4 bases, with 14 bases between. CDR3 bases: TGCGCCAGCAGCTCGAGACCCATAGGCACTGAAGCTTTCTTT. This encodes CASSSRPIGTEAFF.

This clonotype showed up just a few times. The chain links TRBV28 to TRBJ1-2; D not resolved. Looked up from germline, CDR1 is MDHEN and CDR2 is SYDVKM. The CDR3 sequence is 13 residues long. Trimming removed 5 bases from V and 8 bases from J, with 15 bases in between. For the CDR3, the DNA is TGTGCCAGCAGTAAAGAGGGCCCTTGGGGCTACACCTTC. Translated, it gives CASSKEGPWGYTF.

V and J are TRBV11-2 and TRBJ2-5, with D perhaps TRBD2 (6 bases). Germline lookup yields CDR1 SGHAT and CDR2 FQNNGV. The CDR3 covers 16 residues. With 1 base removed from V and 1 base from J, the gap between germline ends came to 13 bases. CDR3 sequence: CASSLVVAGSQETQYF. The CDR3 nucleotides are TGTGCCAGCAGCTTAGTAGTGGCGGGAAGCCAAGAGACCCAGTACTTC.

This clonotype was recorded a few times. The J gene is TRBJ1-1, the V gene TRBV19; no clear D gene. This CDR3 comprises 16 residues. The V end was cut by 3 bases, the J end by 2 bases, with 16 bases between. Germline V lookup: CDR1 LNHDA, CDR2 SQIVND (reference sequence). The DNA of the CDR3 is TGTGCCAGTAGTATGGCGACGGGGTATACCAACACTGAAGCTTTCTTT. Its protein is CASSMATGYTNTEAFF.

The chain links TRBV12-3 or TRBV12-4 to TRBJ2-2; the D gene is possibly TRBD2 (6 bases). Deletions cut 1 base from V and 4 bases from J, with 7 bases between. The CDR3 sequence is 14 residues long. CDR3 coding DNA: TGTGCCAGCAGTTTAGTCGGGAGCACCGGGGAGCTGTTTTTT. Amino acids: CASSLVGSTGELFF.

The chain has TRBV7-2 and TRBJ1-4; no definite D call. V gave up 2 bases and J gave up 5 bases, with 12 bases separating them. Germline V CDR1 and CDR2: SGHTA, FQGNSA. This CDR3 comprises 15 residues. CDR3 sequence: CASSLFRSRNEKLFF. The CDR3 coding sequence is TGTGCCAGCAGCTTATTTCGCAGTCGAAATGAAAAACTGTTTTTT.

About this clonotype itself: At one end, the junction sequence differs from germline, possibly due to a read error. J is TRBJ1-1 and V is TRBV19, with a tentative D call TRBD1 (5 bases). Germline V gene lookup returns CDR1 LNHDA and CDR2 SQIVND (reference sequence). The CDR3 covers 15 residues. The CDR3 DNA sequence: TGTGCCAGTAGTATAGATCGACAGATGAACACTGAAGCTTTATTT. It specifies CASSIDRQMNTEALF.

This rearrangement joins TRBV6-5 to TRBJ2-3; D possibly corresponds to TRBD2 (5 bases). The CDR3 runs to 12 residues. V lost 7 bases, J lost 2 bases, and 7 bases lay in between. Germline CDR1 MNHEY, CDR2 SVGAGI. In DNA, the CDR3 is TGTGCCAGCATGGGAGTCACAGATACGCAGTATTTT. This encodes CASMGVTDTQYF.